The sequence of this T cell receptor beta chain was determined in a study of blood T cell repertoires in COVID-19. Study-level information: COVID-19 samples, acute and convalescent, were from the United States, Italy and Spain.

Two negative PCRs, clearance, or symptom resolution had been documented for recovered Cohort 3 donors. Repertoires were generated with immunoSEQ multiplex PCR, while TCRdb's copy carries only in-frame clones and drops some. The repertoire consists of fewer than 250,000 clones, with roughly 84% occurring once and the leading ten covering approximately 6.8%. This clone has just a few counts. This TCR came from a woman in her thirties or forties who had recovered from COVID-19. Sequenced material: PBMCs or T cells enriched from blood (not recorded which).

In nucleotides, the CDR3 is TGTGCCAGCTCACCCTTGGTTCCCCGGGAGGCCCCAGATACGCAGTATTTT. It is translated as CASSPLVPREAPDTQYF. The chain recombines TRBV18 with TRBJ2-3; 7 bases match TRBD2. The V segment lost 3 bases and the J segment 4 bases; nucleotides outside the gene matches: 13. The germline V gene encodes CDR1 KGHSH and CDR2 LQKENI. The CDR3 runs to 17 residues.